This T cell receptor beta chain derives from a study of early T cells in non-severe SARS-CoV-2 infection. TCRdb analysed the 5' RACE reads with MiXCR anew, one entry per CDR3 protein. Of roughly 88,000 distinct CDR3 sequences in the sample, 13% to 15% were seen once. V was cut by 6 bases and J by 0 bases, with 18 bases left in between. The CDR3 totals 16 residues. Germline V gene lookup returns CDR1 WSHSY and CDR2 SAAADI. This clonotype occurred a few times. The sequenced sample consisted of whole blood. The receptor comes from an adult who was a healthcare worker with PCR-confirmed SARS-CoV-2 infection or an uninfected control (not recorded which). The genes are TRBV10-2 and TRBJ2-7, with a tentative D call TRBD1 (6 bases). CDR3 amino acids: CASRADRFDLSYEQYF. CDR3 DNA sequence: TGCGCCAGCAGAGCTGACAGGTTTGACCTCTCCTACGAGCAGTACTTC.